The text below deals with one T cell receptor beta chain. The data derive from a study of Graves' ophthalmopathy and Graves' hyperthyroidism. Amplification of the TCR beta CDR3 regions used RNA transcripts (as template). Second-round multiplex PCR followed a first-round RT-PCR using HTBI primers. TCRdb independently ran MiXCR on the multiplex PCR reads; one entry per CDR3 protein. The sample includes about 230,000 distinct CDR3 sequences, around 45% of them seen just once. V lost 6 bases, J lost 8 bases, and 13 bases lay in between. The CDR3 spans 11 residues. Germline V lookup: CDR1 DFQATT, CDR2 SNEGSKA (reference sequence). It was from 9.5 to 10 ml of fresh peripheral blood that the PBMCs came.

The receptor comes from an adult man with Graves' ophthalmopathy. The sample comprised peripheral blood. V is TRBV20-1 and J is TRBJ1-2, with D perhaps TRBD1 (6 bases). This chain's CDR3 is CSAVRGYGYTF. CDR3 nucleotides: TGCAGTGCGGTCAGGGGATACGGCTACACCTTC.